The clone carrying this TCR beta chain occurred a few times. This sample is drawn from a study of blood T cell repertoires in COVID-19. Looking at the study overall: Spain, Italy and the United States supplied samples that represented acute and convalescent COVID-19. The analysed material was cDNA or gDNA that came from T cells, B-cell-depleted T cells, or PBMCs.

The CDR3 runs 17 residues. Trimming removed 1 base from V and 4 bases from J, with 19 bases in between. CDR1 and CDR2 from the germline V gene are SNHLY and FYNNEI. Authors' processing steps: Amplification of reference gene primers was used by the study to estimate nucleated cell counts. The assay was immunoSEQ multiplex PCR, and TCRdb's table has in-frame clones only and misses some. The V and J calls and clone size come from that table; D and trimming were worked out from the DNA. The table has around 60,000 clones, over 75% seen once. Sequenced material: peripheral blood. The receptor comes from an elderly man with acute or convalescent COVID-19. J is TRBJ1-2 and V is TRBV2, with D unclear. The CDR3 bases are TGTGCCAGCAGTGAAGTTGCGGGGTCTTGGCCACTCTATGGCTACACCTTC. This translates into CASSEVAGSWPLYGYTF.